This T cell receptor beta chain was sequenced in a study of molecular identifiers for immune sequencing clone quantification. About the study: Naive CD8 RNA (about 20,000 or 100,000 cells) was divided into five aliquots, with four sequenced.

This clonotype was seen many times. Its antigen is as yet unknown. Preparation of the bulk TCR libraries relied on previously described methods and listed TCR primers. Each CDR3 protein gets one entry after TCRdb re-called the PCR reads with MiXCR. In the table there are some 89,000 distinct CDR3 sequences, 20% to 30% of which are singletons. As CD8+CD4-CCR7+CD45RA+ cells, naive CD8 T cells were sorted. The CDR3 is made up of 15 amino acids. The germline CDR1 and CDR2 sequences are MNHEY and SVGAGI. Between the trimmed V and J ends, which lost 5 bases and 1 base, there was a span of 14 bases. Study-level findings and limits: Shared barcodes on identical TCR molecules could underestimate the sizes of highly expanded clones.

This rearrangement joins TRBV6-5 to TRBJ2-5; D might be TRBD2 (5 bases). This sequence originates from a human donor in good health. Some libraries in this study had Jurkat cell RNA spiked in. Sequences were obtained from naive CD8+ T cells from blood, with Jurkat cell RNA spiked in. Noted subset: FACS-sorted CD8+CD4-CCR7+CD45RA+ naive T cells. CDR3 loop: CASSLPPGGQETQYF. In nucleotides, the CDR3 is TGTGCCAGCAGTCTACCGCCAGGAGGCCAAGAGACCCAGTACTTC.